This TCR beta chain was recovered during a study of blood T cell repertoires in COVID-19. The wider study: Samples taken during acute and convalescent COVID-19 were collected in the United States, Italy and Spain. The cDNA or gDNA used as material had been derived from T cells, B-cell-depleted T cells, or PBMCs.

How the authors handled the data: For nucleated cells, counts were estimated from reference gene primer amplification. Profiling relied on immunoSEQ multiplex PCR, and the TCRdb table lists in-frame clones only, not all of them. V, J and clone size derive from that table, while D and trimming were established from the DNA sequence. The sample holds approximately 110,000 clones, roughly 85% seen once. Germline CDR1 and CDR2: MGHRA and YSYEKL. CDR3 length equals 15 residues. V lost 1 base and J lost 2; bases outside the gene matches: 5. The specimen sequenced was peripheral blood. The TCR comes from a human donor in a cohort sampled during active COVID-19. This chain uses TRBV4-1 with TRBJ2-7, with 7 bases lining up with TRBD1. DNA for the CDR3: TGCGCCAGCAGCCAAGGGCCGCAGGGGGCCTACGAGCAGTACTTC. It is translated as CASSQGPQGAYEQYF.